Listed here are 13 T cell receptor beta chains from one sample, sequenced in a study of Graves' ophthalmopathy and Graves' hyperthyroidism. Amplification from RNA transcripts yielded the TCR beta CDR3 regions. HTBI primers served in a first-round RT-PCR, which a second-round multiplex PCR followed. Each CDR3 protein is one row after TCRdb ran MiXCR on the multiplex PCR reads. The sample records hundreds of thousands of distinct CDR3 sequences, approximately 40% being singletons. Sequencing was done on a sample of peripheral blood. The receptor set was obtained from an adult man with Graves' ophthalmopathy.

The CDR3 DNA reads as TGCAGCGTCAAAGACAGGGGTATCGCTAATGAAAAACTGTTTTTT. It specifies CSVKDRGIANEKLFF. This sequence joins TRBV29-1 and TRBJ1-4, with 8 bases matching TRBD1. V shed 6 bases, J shed 3 bases, and the junction held 9 bases outside the gene matches. The CDR3 spans 15 residues. The germline V gene encodes CDR1 SQVTM and CDR2 ANQGSEA.

This clonotype came up a few times. The chain uses TRBV2 and TRBJ2-5; D not resolved. Trimming took off 5 bases at V and 5 bases at J, with 9 bases between the two ends. The length of the CDR3 is 12 residues. Germline V gene sequence: CDR1 SNHLY, CDR2 FYNNEI. The CDR3 region has the DNA TGTGCCAGCAGTACTTCAGGCGAGACCCAGTACTTC. Amino acids: CASSTSGETQYF. The entire variable domain, with the rest obtained from reference TRBV2 and TRBJ2-5, is as follows: EPEVTQTPSHQVTQMGQEVILRCVPISNHLYFYWYRQILGQKVEFLVSFYNNEISEKSEIFDDQFSVERPDGSNFTLKIRSTKLEDSAMYFCASSTSGETQYFGPGTRLLVL.

This sequence joins TRBV6-6 and TRBJ1-5; 7 bases align to TRBD1. The CDR3 loop spans 15 amino acids. The junction had 6 bases not matched to a gene; V was cut back by 3 bases and J by 4 bases. Germline values: CDR1 MNHNY, CDR2 SVGAGI (reference sequence). The CDR3 nucleotides read TGTGCCAGCAGTTATGGAGGGGGCAGGAATCAGCCCCAGCATTTT. Translation gives CASSYGGGRNQPQHF.

The chain joins TRBV12-3 or TRBV12-4 to TRBJ2-7; 8 bases align to TRBD1. The CDR3 length is 16 residues. V lost 3 bases, J lost 1 base, and 8 bases stayed unmatched. The CDR3 bases are TGTGCCAGCAGTTTTCGGGCCGGGACAGGTTCCTACGAGCAGTACTTC. It yields the protein CASSFRAGTGSYEQYF.

This clonotype has a handful of counts. J is TRBJ2-5 and V is TRBV5-1; 7 nucleotides match TRBD1. The V gene's germline CDR1 is SGHRS and CDR2 YFSETQ. After removal of 1 base from V and 5 bases from J, the junction contained 5 bases not matched to a gene. The CDR3 contains 14 residues. CDR3 region: CASSLSGTEETQYF. In nucleotides, the CDR3 is TGCGCCAGCAGCTTGTCCGGGACAGAGGAGACCCAGTACTTC.

This clonotype was observed many times. V and J are TRBV2 and TRBJ1-1, with D maybe TRBD1 (5 bases). Trimming removed 3 bases at V and 1 base at J, with 12 bases between. Germline CDR1 and CDR2: SNHLY and FYNNEI. This CDR3 has 15 amino acids. CDR3 residues: CASSDLSGSNTEAFF. The CDR3 nucleotides read TGTGCCAGCAGTGATCTGTCAGGGTCGAACACTGAAGCTTTCTTT.

V and J are TRBV2 and TRBJ1-2; D possibly corresponds to TRBD1 (5 bases). Germline CDR1 and CDR2: SNHLY and FYNNEI. The length of the CDR3 is 15 residues. The V gene lost 7 bases and the J gene lost 6 bases, with 21 bases spanning the gap. The CDR3 nucleotides are TGTGCCAGCACCCACGACGGGACTCTGGCCCATGGCTACACCTTC. It translates to CASTHDGTLAHGYTF.

This clonotype showed up just a few times. V usage is TRBV7-9 and J usage is TRBJ1-2, with D tentatively TRBD1 (6 bases). The V gene's germline CDR1 is SEHNR and CDR2 FQNEAQ (reference sequence). This CDR3 is built from 17 residues. The V and J ends lost 3 bases and 4 bases respectively, with 21 bases between them. The CDR3 sequence: CASSLNLLGGYSYGYTF. CDR3 coding DNA: TGTGCCAGCAGCTTGAACCTTCTGGGGGGCTACAGCTATGGCTACACCTTC.

This clonotype was seen only a few times. This chain uses TRBV7-9 with TRBJ2-7; a weak D match, TRBD2 (6 bases). V dropped 5 bases and J dropped 0 bases, with 17 bases sitting between them. The germline V gene encodes CDR1 SEHNR and CDR2 FQNEAQ (reference sequence). This CDR3 has 16 residues. The CDR3 here is CASSQDRTTPSYEQYF. CDR3 DNA sequence: TGTGCCAGCAGCCAAGATCGGACTACTCCCTCCTACGAGCAGTACTTC.

CDR3 coding DNA: TGCAGCGTTGAAAGGGACAGGAGCTCCTACGAGCAGTACTTC. It translates to CSVERDRSSYEQYF. This chain connects TRBV29-1 to TRBJ2-7, with 8 bases matching TRBD1. This CDR3 has 14 residues. Germline V gives CDR1 SQVTM, CDR2 ANQGSEA. V was pared by 2 bases and J by 0 bases, with 3 bases of the junction left unmatched.

The chain links TRBV5-1 to TRBJ2-7; TRBD1 aligns across 11 bases. CDR1 and CDR2 (germline): SGHRS, YFSETQ. The CDR3 contains 14 residues. J lost 2 bases, V lost 6 bases, and 4 bases had no gene match. The CDR3 DNA follows: TGCGCCAGCAAACCGGGACAGGGGGCCTACGAGCAGTACTTC. Amino acids: CASKPGQGAYEQYF.

This sequence joins TRBV20-1 and TRBJ2-2; 7 bases align to TRBD1. Per germline, CDR1 DFQATT and CDR2 SNEGSKA (reference sequence). The V segment lost 2 bases and the J segment 3 bases; nucleotides outside the gene matches: 6. CDR3 length: 15 amino acids. CDR3 coding DNA: TGCAGTGCTAGACCGAGGGGGCTCGACACCGGGGAGCTGTTTTTT. This codes for CSARPRGLDTGELFF.

The J gene is TRBJ2-7, the V gene TRBV29-1; the match to TRBD1 covers 10 bases. CDR1 and CDR2 (germline): SQVTM, ANQGSEA. V gave up 7 bases and J gave up 3 bases; unmatched junction bases: 6. CDR3 length: 13 amino acids. The CDR3 bases are TGCAGCGCTATGACAGGGGGCGGCTACGAGCAGTACTTC. Its translation is CSAMTGGGYEQYF.